This record concerns one T cell receptor beta chain sequence. The data originate from a study of blood T cell repertoires in COVID-19. Looking at the study overall: PBMCs, B-cell-depleted T cells, or T cells were the source of the cDNA or gDNA that made up the material.

Source study methods: The authors estimated nucleated cell counts from reference gene primer amplification. TCRdb's copy holds only in-frame clones and misses some; the assay was immunoSEQ multiplex PCR. V, J and clone size are taken as reported in that table, and D and trimming were inferred from the DNA itself. The sample has about 100,000 clones, roughly 87% seen once; the top ten hold 3.5% to 4%. Germline CDR1 SGHTA, CDR2 FQGNSA. V was shortened by 1 base and J by 0 bases, with 7 bases between the two germline ends. CDR3 size: 15 residues. The receptor was derived from a man between 60 and 75 years old with acute or convalescent COVID-19. The chain carries TRBV7-2 and TRBJ1-3; no firm D call. Sequencing input: peripheral blood. The CDR3 protein is CASSLVRSSGNTIYF. As DNA, the CDR3 is TGTGCCAGCAGCTTAGTGCGGAGCTCTGGAAACACCATATATTTT.